This is a list of T cell receptor beta chains from one sample in a study of blood T cell repertoires in COVID-19. The method was immunoSEQ multiplex PCR; TCRdb's version includes in-frame clones alone and lacks a portion of them. The sample consists of 53,000 or so clones, 65% to 80% of them appearing once. Material: peripheral blood. These receptors were obtained from a human donor with active or convalescent COVID-19. The donor label of this sample is uncertain. Both conserved end residues are part of each CDR3. A D gene is named only where the DNA matches it firmly. Expanded clones get a size class; other rows say once, few or many, or leave the size out.

J: TRBJ1-2
V: TRBV6-1
size: few
D: .
DNA: TGTGCCAGCAGTGATAACGGGAACTATGGCTACACCTTC
CDR3: CASSDNGNYGYTF

J: TRBJ2-1
V: TRBV2
size: few
D: TRBD1
DNA: TGTGCCAGCGGGACAGACACTAGTGAGCAGTTCTTC
CDR3: CASGTDTSEQFF

J: TRBJ2-2
V: TRBV3-1/TRBV3-2
size: .
D: .
DNA: TGTGCCAGCAGCACTCGAGTCGGGGAGCTGTTTTTT
CDR3: CASSTRVGELFF

J: TRBJ2-3
V: TRBV7-3
size: .
D: TRBD2
DNA: TGTGCCTCCCGGGGGGGCGGCACAGATACGCAGTATTTT
CDR3: CASRGGGTDTQYF

J: TRBJ2-1
V: TRBV24-1
size: .
D: TRBD1
DNA: TGTGCCACCAGTGCTATCCCCGGGACAGGCTCCTACAATGAGCAGTTCTTC
CDR3: CATSAIPGTGSYNEQFF

J: TRBJ2-1
V: TRBV27
size: few
D: TRBD1
DNA: TGTGCCAGCAGTTCAGGACAGGGAGTACGCAATGAGCAGTTCTTC
CDR3: CASSSGQGVRNEQFF

J: TRBJ2-2
V: TRBV28
size: .
D: .
DNA: TGTGCCAGCACCGCAAACGCGGCGGGGGAGCTGTTTTTT
CDR3: CASTANAAGELFF

J: TRBJ2-2
V: TRBV5-1
size: .
D: TRBD2
DNA: TGCGCCAGCAGCTTGGAACTAGCGGGAGGTACCGGGGAGCTGTTTTTT
CDR3: CASSLELAGGTGELFF

J: TRBJ1-5
V: TRBV6-5
size: .
D: TRBD1
DNA: TGTGCCAGCAGAGTACAGGGGGAAAATCAGCCCCAGCATTTT
CDR3: CASRVQGENQPQHF

J: TRBJ2-3
V: TRBV9
size: .
D: TRBD2
DNA: TGTGCCAGCAGCGTAGCCGTTAGCGGGGCCACAGATACGCAGTATTTT
CDR3: CASSVAVSGATDTQYF

J: TRBJ2-1
V: TRBV19
size: few
D: TRBD2
DNA: TGTGCCAGTAGTATGGCTAGCGGGAGCGATGAGCAGTTCTTC
CDR3: CASSMASGSDEQFF

J: TRBJ2-7
V: TRBV12-5
size: .
D: TRBD1
DNA: TGTGCTAGTGGTTTGGTGGACAGGGGCTACGAGCAGTACTTC
CDR3: CASGLVDRGYEQYF

J: TRBJ2-7
V: TRBV20-1
size: .
D: TRBD1
DNA: TGCAGTAGAGACAGGGGGAACGAGCAGTACTTC
CDR3: CSRDRGNEQYF

J: TRBJ1-2
V: TRBV6-1
size: .
D: .
DNA: TGTGCCAGCAGTGAAGGATGGGGGGGCGGTGGCTACACCTTC
CDR3: CASSEGWGGGGYTF

J: TRBJ1-2
V: TRBV28
size: .
D: .
DNA: TGTGCCAGCAGTCAACCCCCACACAGTATCTCTTTCTATGGCTACACCTTC
CDR3: CASSQPPHSISFYGYTF

J: TRBJ1-2
V: TRBV5-6
size: few
D: TRBD1
DNA: TGTGCCAGCAGCCCCCGGGACAGGGTTTATAACTATGGCTACACCTTC
CDR3: CASSPRDRVYNYGYTF

J: TRBJ1-5
V: TRBV12-5
size: .
D: .
DNA: TGTGCTAGTGGTTTGGTCTGGAGGGACGGAAGCAATCAGCCCCAGCATTTT
CDR3: CASGLVWRDGSNQPQHF

J: TRBJ2-1
V: TRBV19
size: .
D: TRBD2
DNA: TGTGCCAGTAGTATAATAGCGGGAGACGATGAGCAGTTCTTC
CDR3: CASSIIAGDDEQFF

J: TRBJ2-1
V: TRBV3-1/TRBV3-2
size: many
D: TRBD2
DNA: TGTGCCAGCAGCCAGGGGGCCGGGACTAGTTTATTCTTC
CDR3: CASSQGAGTSLFF

J: TRBJ2-1
V: TRBV4-1
size: .
D: TRBD2
DNA: TGCGCCAGCAGCCAAGTCACTAGCGGGATGAACTACAATGAGCAGTTCTTC
CDR3: CASSQVTSGMNYNEQFF

J: TRBJ1-2
V: TRBV6-5
size: .
D: TRBD1
DNA: TGTGCCAGCAGCCAACAGGGGAGTAATGGCTACACCTTC
CDR3: CASSQQGSNGYTF

J: TRBJ2-5
V: TRBV4-2
size: .
D: TRBD2
DNA: TGTGCCAGCAGCCAAGGTCACACTAGCGGGGAAGAGACCCAGTACTTC
CDR3: CASSQGHTSGEETQYF

J: TRBJ1-5
V: TRBV19
size: once
D: TRBD1
DNA: TGTGCCACCCCATCAGGGCCGGGACAGAATTATAGCAATCAGCCCCAGCATTTT
CDR3: CATPSGPGQNYSNQPQHF

J: TRBJ2-1
V: TRBV7-3
size: .
D: TRBD2
DNA: TGTGCCAGCAGCTTAACGGCGTCGAGCGGGAGAACGGATGAGCAGTTCTTC
CDR3: CASSLTASSGRTDEQFF

J: TRBJ1-4
V: TRBV12-5
size: .
D: TRBD1
DNA: TGTGCTAGTGGCCTGGACAGGGGGGATCGTTCGGGTGAAAAACTGTTTTTT
CDR3: CASGLDRGDRSGEKLFF

J: TRBJ2-3
V: TRBV18
size: .
D: .
DNA: TGTGCCAGCTCACCGACGGCGGGGTGGGGCACAGATACGCAGTATTTT
CDR3: CASSPTAGWGTDTQYF

J: TRBJ1-3
V: TRBV5-4
size: .
D: TRBD1
DNA: TGTGCCAGCAGCTCGGACAGGGCCGGAAACACCATATATTTT
CDR3: CASSSDRAGNTIYF

J: TRBJ2-5
V: TRBV5-1
size: .
D: TRBD1
DNA: TGCGCCAGCCGCGTGGGGACAGACCAAGAGACCCAGTACTTC
CDR3: CASRVGTDQETQYF

J: TRBJ2-3
V: TRBV24-1
size: .
D: TRBD1
DNA: TGTGCCACCAGGGACAGGGGGCCGACAGATACGCAGTATTTT
CDR3: CATRDRGPTDTQYF

J: TRBJ1-3
V: TRBV7-2
size: few
D: .
DNA: TGTGCCAGCAGCTTAGGCGGGGCGCGGTCTGGAAACACCATATATTTT
CDR3: CASSLGGARSGNTIYF

J: TRBJ2-1
V: TRBV6-5
size: .
D: TRBD2
DNA: TGTGCCAGCACGCGCCTAGCGGGTTCTGATGAGCAGTTCTTC
CDR3: CASTRLAGSDEQFF

J: TRBJ2-5
V: TRBV11-2
size: few
D: .
DNA: TGTGCCAGCAGCCTCTTGACACAACAAGAGACCCAGTACTTC
CDR3: CASSLLTQQETQYF

J: TRBJ1-5
V: TRBV19
size: .
D: TRBD1
DNA: TGTGCCAGCAGCGACAGGGCTGGGCGCAATCAGCCCCAGCATTTT
CDR3: CASSDRAGRNQPQHF

J: TRBJ1-6
V: TRBV13
size: .
D: .
DNA: TGTGCCAGCAGCTTAGATCAGGATAATTCACCCCTCCACTTT
CDR3: CASSLDQDNSPLHF

J: TRBJ1-5
V: TRBV28
size: .
D: .
DNA: TGTGCCACAGGGCCCCAGCATTTT
CDR3: CATGPQHF

J: TRBJ1-2
V: TRBV12-5
size: few
D: TRBD1
DNA: TGTGCTAGTGGCGTACCACGACAGGGGCATGGCTACACCTTC
CDR3: CASGVPRQGHGYTF

J: TRBJ2-3
V: TRBV7-6
size: .
D: TRBD2
DNA: TGTGCCAGCACCACCGGGGGGGGTGCACTCCCCCAGTATTTT
CDR3: CASTTGGGALPQYF

J: TRBJ2-6
V: TRBV3-1/TRBV3-2
size: few
D: .
DNA: TGTGCCAGCAGCCACACAGGGACTGGGGCCAACGTCCTGACTTTC
CDR3: CASSHTGTGANVLTF

J: TRBJ2-1
V: TRBV5-5
size: .
D: .
DNA: TGTGCCAGCAGCTTACAGGGCATTGAGCAGTTCTTC
CDR3: CASSLQGIEQFF

J: TRBJ2-7
V: TRBV4-1
size: few
D: .
DNA: TGCGCCAGCAGCTCCCCCCCTCGGCTCAGGAACAGGGATGAGGGCGAGCAGTACTTC
CDR3: CASSSPPRLRNRDEGEQYF

J: TRBJ2-3
V: TRBV29-1
size: .
D: .
DNA: TGCAGCGCCGCGAGGAGGGGAGCCCCCTCAGCGGATACGCAGTATTTT
CDR3: CSAARRGAPSADTQYF

J: TRBJ1-4
V: TRBV7-8
size: .
D: .
DNA: TGTGCCAGCAGCCCCAGGGTGGGTGAAAAACTGTTTTTT
CDR3: CASSPRVGEKLFF

J: TRBJ2-1
V: TRBV7-8
size: .
D: TRBD2
DNA: TGTGCCAGCAGCTCCCGTAGCGGGGAAAGTGAGCAGTTCTTC
CDR3: CASSSRSGESEQFF

J: TRBJ1-1
V: TRBV19
size: few
D: .
DNA: TGTGCCAGTAGTATGGGGGGAGGGACTGAAGCTTTCTTT
CDR3: CASSMGGGTEAFF

J: TRBJ2-7
V: TRBV6-5
size: .
D: .
DNA: TGTGCCAGCAGTTACTGGGGGCCTTCGGGGATAGACAAGTACTTC
CDR3: CASSYWGPSGIDKYF